The subject of this entry is one T cell receptor (beta chain). Its antigen is unknown. The length of the CDR3 is 16 residues. CDR1 is SGHRS and CDR2 is YFSETQ in the germline V gene. Trimming took 6 bases from V and 0 from J, leaving 15 bases between them. The sample is drawn from a study of tumor-infiltrating lymphocytes in localized non-small cell lung cancer. Only in-frame clones appear in the TCRdb table, and some are missing; sequencing was by immunoSEQ multiplex PCR. The sample lists tens of thousands of clones; approximately 85% were seen once. Study-wide results and limits: Compared with uninvolved lung, tumors showed higher T cell infiltration by TCRbeta sequencing.

Sequencing was performed on lung tumor tissue. This rearrangement joins TRBV5-1 to TRBJ1-4; perhaps TRBD1 as D (6 bases). The sequence was obtained from a human donor with non-small cell lung cancer. CDR3 in amino acids: CASTQGRSATNEKLFF. Written as DNA, the CDR3 is TGCGCCAGCACACAGGGACGAAGTGCAACTAATGAAAAACTGTTTTTT.